This TCR beta chain emerged from a study of cytomegalovirus exposure and HLA in healthy donors. The primer mix had 60 Vbeta and 13 Jbeta primers. Only in-frame clones appear in the TCRdb table, and some are missing; sequencing was by immunoSEQ multiplex PCR. The sample lists 200,000 or so clones; roughly 80% were seen once. Whole-study results and caveats: Sequencing likely generated an artifact that appeared as a cluster of highly shared sequence variants. About 87% or about 30% of the time was how often most TCR beta V segments were productive, according to an earlier analysis.

CDR3 size: 13 residues. The V gene end was trimmed by 2 bases and the J gene end by 3 bases; junction bases not matched to a gene: 1. The germline V gene encodes CDR1 SGDLS and CDR2 YYNGEE. Regarding this clone: Antigen unknown. This CDR3 is also generated by other DNA sequences in the sample.

The chain uses TRBV9 and TRBJ2-5; 7 nucleotides match TRBD1. Sequences were obtained from PBMCs. This TCR came from a man aged 35 to 55 in good health and CMV-seropositive. DNA of the CDR3: TGTGCCAGCAGCGTTGGGACAGAAGAGACCCAGTACTTC. Its translation: CASSVGTEETQYF.